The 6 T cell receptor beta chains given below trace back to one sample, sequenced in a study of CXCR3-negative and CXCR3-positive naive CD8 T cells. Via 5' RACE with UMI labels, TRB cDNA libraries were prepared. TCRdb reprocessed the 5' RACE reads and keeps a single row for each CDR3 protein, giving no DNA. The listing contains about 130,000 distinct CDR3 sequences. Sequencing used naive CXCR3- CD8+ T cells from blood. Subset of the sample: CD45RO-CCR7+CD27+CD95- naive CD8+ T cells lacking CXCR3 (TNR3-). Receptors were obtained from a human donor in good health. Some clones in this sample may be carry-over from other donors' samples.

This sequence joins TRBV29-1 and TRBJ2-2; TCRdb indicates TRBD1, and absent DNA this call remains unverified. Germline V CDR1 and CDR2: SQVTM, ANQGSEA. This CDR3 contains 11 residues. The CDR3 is CSVTTGLELFF.

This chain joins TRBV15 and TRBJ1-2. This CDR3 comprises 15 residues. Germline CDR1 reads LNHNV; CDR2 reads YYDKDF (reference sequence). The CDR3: CATSRDGGLRYGYTF.

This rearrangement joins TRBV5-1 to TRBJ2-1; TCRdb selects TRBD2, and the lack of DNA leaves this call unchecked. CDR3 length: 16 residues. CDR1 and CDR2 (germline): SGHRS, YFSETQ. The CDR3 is CASSLAPAFSIHEQFF.

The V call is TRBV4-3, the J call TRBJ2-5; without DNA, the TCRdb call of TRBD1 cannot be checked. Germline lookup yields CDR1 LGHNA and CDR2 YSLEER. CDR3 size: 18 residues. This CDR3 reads CASSHAGGGTGVRETQYF.

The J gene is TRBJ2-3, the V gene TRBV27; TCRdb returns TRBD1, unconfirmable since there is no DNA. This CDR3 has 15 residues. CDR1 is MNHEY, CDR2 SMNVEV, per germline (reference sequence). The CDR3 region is CASSRSPTASDTQYF.

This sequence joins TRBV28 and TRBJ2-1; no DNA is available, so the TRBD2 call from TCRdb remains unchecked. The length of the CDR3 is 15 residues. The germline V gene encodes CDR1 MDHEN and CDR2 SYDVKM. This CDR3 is CASRLRGGPQNEQFF.